Listed below are T cell receptor beta chains from one sample, sequenced in a study of metastatic and nonmetastatic thyroid tumors. Through MiXCR, TCRdb re-clonotyped the PCR reads. The table has 30,000 to 40,000 clones, roughly a quarter seen once. The sample comprised blood. All receptors come from a female donor with papillary thyroid cancer or a benign thyroid nodule (not recorded which). Some clones in this sample may be carry-over from other donors' samples. Each CDR3 is given with its conserved first and last residue. D genes are given only for firm matches. Size tells how often a clone was seen (once, few, many) or the class of an expanded clone, and some rows leave it out.

size: many; D: NA; V: TRBV2; length: 15; J: TRBJ1-2; CDR3: CASSEVNSPNYGYTF; DNA: TGTGCCAGCAGTGAAGTAAACAGCCCTAACTATGGCTACACCTTC
size: NA; D: TRBD2; V: TRBV27; length: 16; J: TRBJ2-1; CDR3: CASTTAGLSRRNEQFF; DNA: TGTGCCAGCACCACAGCGGGACTTAGTAGGAGAAATGAGCAGTTCTTC
size: medium-sized; D: NA; V: TRBV2; length: 13; J: TRBJ2-7; CDR3: CASTFRDLGEQYF; DNA: TGTGCCAGCACATTCAGGGATCTCGGCGAGCAGTACTTC
size: many; D: TRBD2; V: TRBV7-2; length: 16; J: TRBJ2-1; CDR3: CASSWGGLGGYNEQFF; DNA: TGTGCCAGCAGCTGGGGAGGGCTGGGGGGATACAATGAGCAGTTCTTC
size: once; D: NA; V: TRBV11-3; length: 12; J: TRBJ2-1; CDR3: CASSAGRGGQFF; DNA: TGTGCCAGCAGCGCCGGTCGGGGTGGGCAGTTCTTC
size: many; D: TRBD1; V: TRBV29-1; length: 13; J: TRBJ2-7; CDR3: CSVEIGGRYEQYF; DNA: TGCAGCGTTGAAATAGGGGGCCGCTACGAGCAGTACTTC
size: many; D: NA; V: TRBV28; length: 18; J: TRBJ1-5; CDR3: CASRLAGHGLYSNQPQHF; DNA: TGTGCCAGCAGACTAGCGGGACATGGACTTTATAGCAATCAGCCCCAGCATTTT
size: few; D: NA; V: TRBV6-1; length: 13; J: TRBJ1-2; CDR3: CASSEEFGMVQTF; DNA: TGTGCCAGCAGTGAAGAATTCGGCATGGTCCAAACCTTT
size: medium-sized; D: NA; V: TRBV6-1; length: 13; J: TRBJ2-7; CDR3: CASSSIQGSEQYF; DNA: TGTGCCAGCAGTTCAATCCAGGGTTCCGAGCAGTACTTC
size: NA; D: NA; V: TRBV30; length: 10; J: TRBJ2-7; CDR3: CPRRLDEQYF; DNA: TGTCCCCGGCGGCTTGACGAGCAGTACTTC
size: NA; D: NA; V: TRBV5-5; length: 15; J: TRBJ2-7; CDR3: CASSLASQSLYEQYF; DNA: TGTGCCAGCAGCTTGGCCTCCCAGTCCCTCTACGAGCAGTACTTC
size: many; D: TRBD1; V: TRBV5-4; length: 15; J: TRBJ2-1; CDR3: CASSLGDREFYEQFF; DNA: TGTGCCAGCAGCTTGGGAGACAGGGAGTTCTATGAGCAGTTCTTC
size: many; D: NA; V: TRBV4-3; length: 16; J: TRBJ2-1; CDR3: CASSQDWSQGYNEQFF; DNA: TGCGCCAGCAGCCAAGATTGGTCACAGGGATACAATGAGCAGTTCTTC
size: many; D: TRBD2; V: TRBV20-1; length: 18; J: TRBJ2-5; CDR3: CSARDRASGGTFEKTQYF; DNA: TGCAGTGCTAGAGATAGGGCTAGCGGGGGGACCTTCGAGAAGACCCAGTACTTC
size: many; D: NA; V: TRBV28; length: 14; J: TRBJ1-1; CDR3: CASTPPGLKTEAFF; DNA: TGTGCCAGCACCCCTCCGGGGTTGAAAACTGAAGCTTTCTTT
size: NA; D: TRBD1; V: TRBV5-1; length: 15; J: TRBJ1-5; CDR3: CASSLTGGWGQPQHF; DNA: TGCGCCAGCAGCTTGACAGGGGGCTGGGGTCAGCCCCAGCATTTT
size: many; D: NA; V: TRBV5-6; length: 14; J: TRBJ1-6; CDR3: CATTRRGTDSPLHF; DNA: TGTGCCACCACCCGCAGGGGCACGGATTCACCCCTCCACTTT
size: many; D: NA; V: TRBV2; length: 14; J: TRBJ2-5; CDR3: CASSLSQGRETQYF; DNA: TGTGCCAGCAGCTTATCTCAGGGGCGAGAGACCCAGTACTTC
size: NA; D: NA; V: TRBV20-1; length: 13; J: TRBJ2-1; CDR3: CSAAGGGADEQFF; DNA: TGCAGTGCGGCGGGTGGTGGGGCCGATGAGCAGTTCTTC
size: NA; D: TRBD1; V: TRBV5-1; length: 15; J: TRBJ2-2; CDR3: CASSLGTGNTGELFF; DNA: TGCGCCAGCAGCTTGGGGACAGGGAACACCGGGGAGCTGTTTTTT
size: NA; D: NA; V: TRBV11-2; length: 16; J: TRBJ2-7; CDR3: CASSPQAGRSSYEQYF; DNA: TGTGCCAGCAGCCCGCAGGCTGGACGCAGCTCCTACGAGCAGTACTTC
size: few; D: NA; V: TRBV19; length: 12; J: TRBJ2-7; CDR3: CASSMPSYEQYF; DNA: TGTGCCAGTAGTATGCCTTCCTACGAGCAGTACTTC
size: NA; D: TRBD1; V: TRBV24-1; length: 16; J: TRBJ2-2; CDR3: CATSGFRQGAKGELFF; DNA: TGTGCCACCAGTGGATTCCGACAGGGCGCTAAGGGGGAGCTGTTTTTT
size: NA; D: TRBD1; V: TRBV30; length: 13; J: TRBJ2-7; CDR3: CAWGRDREHEQYF; DNA: TGTGCCTGGGGACGGGACAGGGAACACGAGCAGTACTTC
size: many; D: NA; V: TRBV20-1; length: 11; J: TRBJ2-1; CDR3: CSAPNYNEQFF; DNA: TGCAGTGCGCCAAATTACAATGAGCAGTTCTTC
size: few; D: NA; V: TRBV28; length: 14; J: TRBJ2-7; CDR3: CASSPLDPGYEQYF; DNA: TGTGCCAGCAGTCCCCTGGACCCAGGCTACGAGCAGTACTTC
size: many; D: NA; V: TRBV19; length: 14; J: TRBJ2-3; CDR3: CASSRVVVADTQYF; DNA: TGTGCCAGTAGTAGGGTGGTAGTTGCAGATACGCAGTATTTT
size: few; D: TRBD1; V: TRBV6-1; length: 13; J: TRBJ2-3; CDR3: CASRAGGRDTQYF; DNA: TGTGCCAGCAGGGCAGGGGGAAGGGATACGCAGTATTTT
size: once; D: TRBD1; V: TRBV15; length: 18; J: TRBJ1-5; CDR3: CAASRERDRGGRNQPQHF; DNA: TGTGCCGCCAGCAGGGAAAGAGACAGGGGAGGCCGCAATCAACCCCAGCATTTT
size: medium-sized; D: TRBD1; V: TRBV28; length: 15; J: TRBJ1-2; CDR3: CASSLPPGQGWVYTF; DNA: TGTGCCAGCAGTTTACCCCCGGGACAGGGGTGGGTCTACACCTTC
size: many; D: TRBD1; V: TRBV5-1; length: 14; J: TRBJ2-5; CDR3: CASSMGQRQETQYF; DNA: TGCGCCAGCAGCATGGGACAGAGACAAGAGACCCAGTACTTC
size: few; D: NA; V: TRBV28; length: 13; J: TRBJ2-2; CDR3: CASSFGVPGELFF; DNA: TGTGCCAGCAGTTTTGGGGTCCCCGGGGAGCTGTTTTTT
size: few; D: NA; V: TRBV7-6; length: 18; J: TRBJ2-7; CDR3: CASSSAPWVLVITYEQYF; DNA: TGTGCCAGCAGCTCAGCGCCTTGGGTGCTAGTTATTACCTACGAGCAGTACTTC
size: many; D: TRBD2; V: TRBV18; length: 16; J: TRBJ2-1; CDR3: CASSPTSGGSYNEQFF; DNA: TGTGCCAGCTCTCCCACCTCGGGGGGGTCCTACAATGAGCAGTTCTTC
size: medium-sized; D: NA; V: TRBV6-1; length: 17; J: TRBJ1-3; CDR3: CASSEEVTGKGLNTIYF; DNA: TGTGCCAGCAGTGAAGAAGTAACGGGCAAGGGGCTAAACACCATATATTTT
size: few; D: TRBD1; V: TRBV6-1; length: 15; J: TRBJ1-3; CDR3: CASSEEGTGGNTIYF; DNA: TGTGCCAGCAGTGAAGAAGGGACAGGTGGAAACACCATATATTTT
size: many; D: TRBD1; V: TRBV28; length: 14; J: TRBJ1-1; CDR3: CASSFDQGGKRAFF; DNA: TGTGCCAGCAGTTTTGATCAGGGGGGGAAGAGAGCTTTCTTT
size: NA; D: TRBD2; V: TRBV28; length: 15; J: TRBJ2-3; CDR3: CASSSIAGVADTQYF; DNA: TGTGCCAGCAGTTCGATAGCGGGAGTAGCAGATACGCAGTATTTT
size: many; D: TRBD2; V: TRBV20-1; length: 13; J: TRBJ2-3; CDR3: CSAPPGLADTQYF; DNA: TGCAGTGCTCCCCCGGGACTAGCAGATACGCAGTATTTT
size: NA; D: TRBD1; V: TRBV6-2/TRBV6-3; length: 12; J: TRBJ2-1; CDR3: CASTRTGIEQFF; DNA: TGTGCCAGCACGAGGACAGGGATTGAGCAGTTCTTC
size: NA; D: NA; V: TRBV11-1; length: 13; J: TRBJ1-1; CDR3: CASSLGGSDEAFF; DNA: TGTGCCAGTAGCTTAGGGGGGTCTGATGAAGCTTTCTTT
size: NA; D: NA; V: TRBV12-3/TRBV12-4; length: 11; J: TRBJ2-3; CDR3: CASSQSTVQYF; DNA: TGTGCCAGCAGTCAATCGACAGTACAGTATTTT
size: many; D: NA; V: TRBV29-1; length: 13; J: TRBJ1-2; CDR3: CSVGQALSYGYTF; DNA: TGCAGCGTTGGGCAGGCGCTATCCTATGGCTACACCTTC
size: few; D: NA; V: TRBV11-2; length: 15; J: TRBJ2-1; CDR3: CASSLECGITLEQFF; DNA: TGTGCCAGCAGCTTGGAGTGTGGGATTACATTAGAGCAGTTCTTC
size: NA; D: TRBD2; V: TRBV3-1; length: 18; J: TRBJ2-3; CDR3: CASSQGLLTYRGTDTQYF; DNA: TGTGCCAGCAGCCAGGGACTACTTACTTATCGGGGCACAGATACGCAGTATTTT
size: few; D: NA; V: TRBV20-1; length: 13; J: TRBJ2-3; CDR3: CSARSPGVDTQYF; DNA: TGCAGTGCTAGGTCGCCTGGAGTAGATACGCAGTATTTT
size: many; D: NA; V: TRBV6-1; length: 15; J: TRBJ2-7; CDR3: CASSHGGALSYEQYF; DNA: TGTGCCAGCAGCCACGGCGGAGCCCTATCCTACGAGCAGTACTTC